This is a list of T cell receptor beta chains from one sample in a study of blood T cell repertoires in COVID-19. The repertoire was sequenced with immunoSEQ multiplex PCR; TCRdb's copy has only in-frame clones and lacks some. The sample lists 210,000 or so clones, 80% occurring once. Sequencing used peripheral blood. These receptors all come from a human donor in a cohort sampled during active COVID-19. Each CDR3 is given with its conserved first and last residue. Fields, in order: V gene, J gene, D gene, clone size, CDR3 protein, CDR3 DNA. A D gene is named only where the DNA matches it firmly. The size field is filled for only some rows; it gives once, few, many or a size class.

TRBV19	TRBJ2-3	TRBD2	.	CASSIYGGSFTDTQYF	TGTGCCAGTAGTATTTACGGCGGGAGTTTTACAGATACGCAGTATTTT
TRBV12-3/TRBV12-4	TRBJ1-2	.	.	CASSQRYGYTF	TGTGCCAGCAGCCAGAGGTATGGCTACACCTTC
TRBV7-2	TRBJ1-2	TRBD1	.	CASSLARGTGTANYGYTF	TGTGCCAGCAGCTTAGCGAGGGGGACAGGAACAGCTAACTATGGCTACACCTTC
TRBV27	TRBJ1-1	.	.	CASSIGQSMNTEAFF	TGTGCCAGCAGTATAGGACAGTCCATGAACACTGAAGCTTTCTTT
TRBV6-2/TRBV6-3	TRBJ1-5	.	once	CASSYWGRGGQPQHF	TGTGCCAGCAGTTATTGGGGCAGGGGTGGACAGCCCCAGCATTTT
TRBV12-5	TRBJ2-5	.	.	CASGSSAGETQYF	TGTGCTAGTGGTTCGTCGGCGGGAGAGACCCAGTACTTC
TRBV27	TRBJ1-2	.	.	CASSSTGILNYGYTF	TGTGCCAGCAGTTCGACAGGCATCCTAAACTATGGCTACACCTTC
TRBV28	TRBJ2-1	TRBD2	.	CASISGGRGEQFF	TGTGCCAGCATCTCGGGGGGGCGAGGGGAGCAGTTCTTC
TRBV15	TRBJ1-2	.	.	CATSRDQGHNYGYTF	TGTGCCACCAGCAGAGATCAGGGGCACAACTATGGCTACACCTTC
TRBV7-8	TRBJ2-7	.	.	CASSLAGGYEQYF	TGTGCCAGCAGCTTAGCCGGCGGATACGAGCAGTACTTC
TRBV6-4	TRBJ1-3	TRBD1	once	CASSDSTIRGQGVFGNTIYF	TGTGCCAGCAGTGACTCGACTATTAGAGGGCAGGGGGTATTTGGAAACACCATATATTTT
TRBV30	TRBJ2-2	TRBD2	.	CAWSKGTSGAGTGELFF	TGTGCCTGGAGTAAAGGGACTAGCGGGGCGGGCACCGGGGAGCTGTTTTTT
TRBV9	TRBJ1-2	TRBD1	.	CASSVSGTVYGYTF	TGTGCCAGCAGCGTATCCGGGACAGTCTATGGCTACACCTTC
TRBV6-5	TRBJ1-1	.	.	CASSYSIGGRAEAFF	TGTGCCAGCAGTTACTCGATAGGGGGTAGGGCTGAAGCTTTCTTT
TRBV25-1	TRBJ2-5	TRBD2	.	CASGMLAGSQETQYF	TGTGCCAGCGGTATGCTAGCGGGCTCACAAGAGACCCAGTACTTC
TRBV5-1	TRBJ2-5	TRBD2	.	CASSLWSPGLAGGETQYF	TGCGCCAGCAGCTTGTGGAGTCCGGGACTAGCGGGAGGAGAGACCCAGTACTTC
TRBV7-2	TRBJ2-7	.	.	CASSLEEPYEQYF	TGTGCCAGCAGCTTAGAGGAGCCGTACGAGCAGTACTTC
TRBV4-2	TRBJ2-5	TRBD2	.	CASSQSSRGETQYF	TGTGCCAGCAGCCAATCCTCGCGGGGGGAGACCCAGTACTTC
TRBV11-3	TRBJ2-3	TRBD2	.	CASSRRTSGTDTQYF	TGTGCCAGCAGCCGACGGACTAGCGGTACAGATACGCAGTATTTT
TRBV11-2	TRBJ2-7	TRBD1	.	CASSWGTGGLYEQYF	TGTGCCAGCAGCTGGGGGACAGGGGGCCTCTACGAGCAGTACTTC
TRBV7-2	TRBJ1-2	TRBD1	once	CASSSGQGAAGYTF	TGTGCCAGCAGCTCGGGACAGGGGGCCGCTGGCTACACCTTC
TRBV28	TRBJ2-7	TRBD1	.	CASSLGQSYEQYF	TGTGCCAGCAGTTTGGGACAGTCATACGAGCAGTACTTC
TRBV27	TRBJ1-4	.	.	CASSLTGRANEKLFF	TGTGCCAGCAGTTTAACAGGGAGGGCTAATGAAAAACTGTTTTTT
TRBV6-6	TRBJ1-3	.	.	CASSSRDTSGNTIYF	TGTGCCAGCAGTTCCCGGGACACCTCTGGAAACACCATATATTTT
TRBV6-2/TRBV6-3	TRBJ1-3	.	.	CASSYHSGNTIYF	TGTGCCAGCAGTTACCACTCTGGAAACACCATATATTTT
TRBV12-3/TRBV12-4	TRBJ2-7	.	few	CASSRWSYEQYF	TGTGCCAGCAGCCGATGGAGCTACGAGCAGTACTTC
TRBV28	TRBJ1-3	.	.	CASSLGGSGNTIYF	TGTGCCAGCAGTTTAGGGGGGTCTGGAAACACCATATATTTT
TRBV5-4	TRBJ2-7	TRBD2	.	CATSGTSRREQYF	TGTGCCACCTCCGGGACTAGTAGAAGGGAGCAGTACTTC
TRBV7-2	TRBJ1-2	.	.	CASSLPDYGYTF	TGTGCCAGCAGCTTACCCGACTATGGCTACACCTTC
TRBV18	TRBJ1-1	.	.	CASSLMSDNRRIF	TGTGCCAGCTCACTTATGTCGGACAATAGGCGGATCTTT
TRBV29-1	TRBJ2-7	.	.	CSVAGIKSYEQYF	TGCAGCGTCGCAGGGATCAAGTCCTACGAGCAGTACTTC
TRBV7-2	TRBJ1-2	.	.	CASSLSRDSGYTF	TGTGCCAGCAGCTTAAGCAGGGATAGTGGCTACACCTTC
TRBV28	TRBJ1-2	TRBD1	once	CASSFGTAYGYTF	TGTGCCAGCAGTTTTGGGACAGCCTATGGCTACACCTTC
TRBV19	TRBJ1-1	TRBD1	.	CASSMLGTANTEAFF	TGTGCCAGTAGTATGTTGGGGACAGCTAACACTGAAGCTTTCTTT
TRBV10-2	TRBJ1-5	TRBD1	once	CASSEKEGQEIFTNQPQHF	TGCGCCAGCAGTGAGAAGGAGGGACAGGAGATATTTACCAATCAGCCCCAGCATTTT
TRBV6-1	TRBJ2-7	.	.	CASSEMLAGLFYEQYF	TGTGCCAGCAGTGAAATGCTCGCAGGTCTTTTCTACGAGCAGTACTTC
TRBV9	TRBJ2-3	TRBD2	.	CASSPTGTSGSSTDTQYF	TGTGCCAGCAGCCCAACCGGGACTAGCGGGAGTAGCACAGATACGCAGTATTTT
TRBV5-6	TRBJ1-2	.	.	CASSPIQMTNYGYTF	TGTGCCAGCAGCCCCATCCAGATGACAAACTATGGCTACACCTTC
TRBV6-2/TRBV6-3	TRBJ2-7	TRBD1	once	CASSNLRDRGREQYF	TGTGCCAGCAGTAACCTCCGGGACAGGGGGCGTGAGCAGTACTTC
TRBV10-3	TRBJ2-1	.	.	CAISARSRTNEQFF	TGTGCCATCAGTGCCAGGTCACGGACAAATGAGCAGTTCTTC
TRBV2	TRBJ2-1	TRBD1	medium-sized	CASSELGQGFEQFF	TGTGCCAGCAGTGAACTTGGACAGGGGTTTGAGCAGTTCTTC
TRBV7-8	TRBJ1-5	.	.	CASSFSGVGGNQPQHF	TGTGCCAGCAGCTTCTCAGGGGTTGGGGGCAATCAGCCCCAGCATTTT
TRBV10-3	TRBJ1-2	TRBD1	.	CAIRRTGDGYTF	TGTGCCATCAGGAGGACAGGGGATGGCTACACCTTC
TRBV4-3	TRBJ1-2	.	.	CASSQDPGVSGYTF	TGCGCCAGCAGCCAAGATCCGGGGGTTAGTGGCTACACCTTC
TRBV5-1	TRBJ1-2	.	.	CASSWGVWGNPGYTF	TGCGCCAGCAGCTGGGGGGTGTGGGGAAACCCTGGCTACACCTTC